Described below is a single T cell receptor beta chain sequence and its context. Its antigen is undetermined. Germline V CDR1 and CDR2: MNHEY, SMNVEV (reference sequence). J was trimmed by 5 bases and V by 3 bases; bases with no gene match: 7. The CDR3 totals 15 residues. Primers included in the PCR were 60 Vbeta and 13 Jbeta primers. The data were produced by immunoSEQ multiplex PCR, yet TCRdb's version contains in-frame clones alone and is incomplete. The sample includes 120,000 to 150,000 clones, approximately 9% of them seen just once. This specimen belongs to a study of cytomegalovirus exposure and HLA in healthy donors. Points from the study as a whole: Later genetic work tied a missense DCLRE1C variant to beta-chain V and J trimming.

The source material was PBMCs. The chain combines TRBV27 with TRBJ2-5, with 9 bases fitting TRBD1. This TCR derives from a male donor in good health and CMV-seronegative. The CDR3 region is CASSFYRGQGETQYF. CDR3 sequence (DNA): TGTGCCAGCAGTTTTTACAGGGGGCAGGGGGAGACCCAGTACTTC.